These 21 T cell receptor beta chains came from one sample sequenced in a study of blood T cell repertoires in COVID-19. Sequenced by immunoSEQ multiplex PCR; TCRdb stores in-frame clones only, minus some. This sample carries over 40,000 clones, 82% of them seen once, and the ten largest clones take 13% to 15%. The source material was peripheral blood. The receptors shown here come from a human donor in a cohort sampled during active COVID-19.

This chain joins TRBV19 and TRBJ2-7, with D maybe TRBD1 (6 bases). With 4 bases removed from V and 0 bases from J, the gap between germline ends came to 16 bases. Germline V gene data show CDR1 as LNHDA and CDR2 as SQIVND (reference sequence). The CDR3 is 16 residues long. The CDR3 nucleotides are TGTGCCAGTAGTACTCTCCCCGGACAGAGCTCCTACGAGCAGTACTTC. Encoded protein: CASSTLPGQSSYEQYF.

This chain joins TRBV2 and TRBJ2-2; D perhaps matches TRBD2 (6 bases). This CDR3 has 14 amino acids. Trimming took off 6 bases at V and 3 bases at J, with 11 bases between the two ends. In germline, CDR1 is SNHLY, CDR2 FYNNEI. In DNA form, the CDR3 reads TGTGCCAGCAGGATGGGGGACTACACCGGGGAGCTGTTTTTT. This codes for CASRMGDYTGELFF.

About this clone: This sample includes further DNA sequences coding for the same CDR3. The chain combines TRBV9 with TRBJ2-7; 12 bases agree with TRBD2. Germline lookup yields CDR1 SGDLS and CDR2 YYNGEE. This CDR3 comprises 15 residues. Trimming took 4 bases from V and 4 from J; bases not matched to a gene: 6. In DNA form, the CDR3 reads TGTGCCAGCAGCCCCTCTAGCGGGAGGGGATACGAGCAGTACTTC. It encodes CASSPSSGRGYEQYF.

This clone was counted between two and nine times. The chain uses TRBV4-2 and TRBJ2-3, with 7 bases matching TRBD2. V lost 4 bases and J lost 2; bases outside the gene matches: 6. The CDR3 consists of 15 residues. Per the germline V gene, CDR1 is LGHNA and CDR2 is YNFKEQ. The CDR3 DNA is TGTGCCAGCAGCCGGGAGGGGTTTCTCACAGATACGCAGTATTTT. Translating it yields CASSREGFLTDTQYF.

The chain employs TRBV28 and TRBJ1-2; maybe TRBD1 (5 bases). The V and J ends lost 5 bases and 6 bases respectively, with 16 bases between them. CDR3 length: 14 residues. The germline V gene encodes CDR1 MDHEN and CDR2 SYDVKM. CDR3 coding DNA: TGTGCCAGCAGTATCCGAATACGGGGGGATGGCTACACCTTC. Translating it yields CASSIRIRGDGYTF.

The V gene is TRBV28, the J gene TRBJ2-7; D perhaps matches TRBD1 (6 bases). V was shortened by 8 bases and J by 6 bases, with 14 bases between the two germline ends. Germline CDR1 is MDHEN and CDR2 is SYDVKM. This CDR3 has 12 residues. DNA of the CDR3: TGTGCCAGCTCTGGGACACCTTCCGAGCAGTACTTC. Amino acids: CASSGTPSEQYF.

The chain is built from TRBV4-3 and TRBJ2-5; perhaps TRBD1 as D (6 bases). The CDR3 is 18 residues long. Deletions cut 0 bases from V and 2 bases from J, with 19 bases between. CDR1 and CDR2 (germline): LGHNA, YSLEER. For the CDR3, the DNA is TGCGCCAGCAGCCAAGATCTTTATGATGGGACATCACAAGAGACCCAGTACTTC. Translated, it gives CASSQDLYDGTSQETQYF.

The gene calls are TRBV19 and TRBJ2-5; 7 nucleotides agree with TRBD1. Trimming removed 1 base from V and 0 bases from J; junction bases left unmatched: 5. The CDR3 consists of 16 residues. Germline V lookup: CDR1 LNHDA, CDR2 SQIVND (reference sequence). CDR3 DNA sequence: TGTGCCAGTAGTATAGCCAGGACAGGCAACCAAGAGACCCAGTACTTC. Protein: CASSIARTGNQETQYF.

The chain links TRBV12-5 to TRBJ1-5; D remains ambiguous. Trimming removed 1 base at V and 3 bases at J, with 7 bases between. The CDR3 is 14 amino acids. Germline V gives CDR1 LGHNT, CDR2 FRNRAP. CDR3 in DNA: TGTGCTAGTGGTTTGGCTCGGGTCAATCAGCCCCAGCATTTT. The encoded protein is CASGLARVNQPQHF.

The V call is TRBV6-6, the J call TRBJ1-6; D is unresolved. Germline CDR1 is MNHNY and CDR2 is SVGAGI (reference sequence). The CDR3 spans 13 residues. Trimming pared 3 bases from V and 12 bases from J, leaving 12 bases between. The CDR3 sequence: CASSYDGAGPLHF. The CDR3 DNA reads TGTGCCAGCAGTTATGACGGTGCGGGACCCCTCCACTTT.

This chain links TRBV2 with TRBJ2-5, with 9 positions matching TRBD2. Germline values: CDR1 SNHLY, CDR2 FYNNEI. CDR3 length: 14 amino acids. With V trimmed by 7 bases and J by 5 bases, 8 bases remained unmatched. This CDR3 reads CASTGLAGGETQYF. The CDR3 region has the DNA TGTGCCAGCACGGGGTTGGCGGGAGGGGAGACCCAGTACTTC. The full variable domain, its missing parts supplied by reference TRBV2 and TRBJ2-5, is EPEVTQTPSHQVTQMGQEVILRCVPISNHLYFYWYRQILGQKVEFLVSFYNNEISEKSEIFDDQFSVERPDGSNFTLKIRSTKLEDSAMYFCASTGLAGGETQYFGPGTRLLVL.

The chain joins TRBV20-1 to TRBJ1-1; D is possibly TRBD1 (5 bases). Germline V gene lookup returns CDR1 DFQATT and CDR2 SNEGSKA (reference sequence). Trimming removed 6 bases at V and 5 bases at J, with 10 bases between. The CDR3 runs to 11 residues. The CDR3 protein is CSAGVQTEAFF. As DNA, the CDR3 is TGCAGTGCAGGGGTTCAGACTGAAGCTTTCTTT.

The V call is TRBV6-5, the J call TRBJ1-1, with D maybe TRBD1 (5 bases). CDR1 and CDR2 from the germline V gene are MNHEY and SVGAGI. Between the trimmed V and J ends, which lost 0 bases and 0 bases, there was a span of 8 bases. The CDR3 covers 15 residues. In nucleotides, the CDR3 is TGTGCCAGCAGTTACTCGGGGGGGGTGAACACTGAAGCTTTCTTT. Its translation: CASSYSGGVNTEAFF.

The J gene is TRBJ2-7, the V gene TRBV29-1; possible D gene TRBD2, 7 bases. V lost 4 bases, J lost 2 bases, and 9 bases lay in between. The CDR3 sequence is 12 residues long. Germline CDR1 reads SQVTM; CDR2 reads ANQGSEA. CDR3 sequence: CSVGEGAYEQYF. The CDR3 nucleotides read TGCAGCGTTGGGGAGGGGGCCTACGAGCAGTACTTC.

The chain uses TRBV18 and TRBJ2-2, with a weak D call TRBD1 (5 bases). The CDR3 has 15 residues. Germline CDR1 is KGHSH and CDR2 is LQKENI. V lost 2 bases and J 4 bases, leaving 11 bases between the germline ends. CDR3 in amino acids: CASSPSTGTTGELFF. As DNA, the CDR3 is TGTGCCAGCTCACCATCTACAGGAACCACCGGGGAGCTGTTTTTT.

The rearrangement joins TRBV30 to TRBJ2-7, with a tentative D call TRBD2 (5 bases). Germline V gene lookup returns CDR1 GTSNPN and CDR2 SVGIG (reference sequence). The CDR3 contains 14 residues. V dropped 0 bases and J dropped 0 bases, with 9 bases sitting between them. The CDR3 is CAWSVRGSSYEQYF. CDR3 nucleotide sequence: TGTGCCTGGAGTGTACGAGGGTCCTCCTACGAGCAGTACTTC.

The V and J genes are TRBV19 and TRBJ2-1; no reliable D call. Trimming removed 5 bases at V and 4 bases at J, with 18 bases between. CDR3 length: 16 residues. Germline lookup yields CDR1 LNHDA and CDR2 SQIVND (reference sequence). Written as DNA, the CDR3 is TGTGCCAGTAGTTCACGGTCCGTCACCCCTTACAATGAGCAGTTCTTC. Translated, it gives CASSSRSVTPYNEQFF.

The V and J genes are TRBV7-2 and TRBJ1-2; 9 positions match TRBD1. The J segment lost 7 bases and the V segment lost 5 bases, leaving 11 bases of the junction unmatched. Germline CDR1 reads SGHTA; CDR2 reads FQGNSA. CDR3 size: 15 residues. CDR3 DNA sequence: TGTGCCAGCAGCGGACCCCAGACAGGGGGAAGTGGCTACACCTTC. Translated, it gives CASSGPQTGGSGYTF.

This clone was recorded once. The chain is built from TRBV4-2 and TRBJ1-4, with 10 bases lining up with TRBD1. The germline gives CDR1 LGHNA, CDR2 YNFKEQ. There are 15 residues in the CDR3. Losses at the gene ends were 1 base for V and 7 bases for J; bases not matched to a gene: 3. In DNA, the CDR3 is TGTGCCAGCAGCCAAGGGACAGGGGGTTTTGAAAAACTGTTTTTT. Residues: CASSQGTGGFEKLFF.

V is TRBV3-1 (or the pseudogene TRBV3-2) and J is TRBJ2-5, with D perhaps matching TRBD2 (5 bases). The CDR3 extends over 13 amino acids. Germline V gene data show CDR1 as LGHDT and CDR2 as YNNKEL (reference sequence). The V end was cut by 4 bases, the J end by 4 bases, with 10 bases between. The CDR3 sequence: CASSRLEGETQYF. Here the CDR3 DNA reads TGTGCCAGCAGCCGCCTTGAGGGAGAGACCCAGTACTTC.

This chain uses TRBV12-2 with TRBJ2-3; TRBD2, as called in the table, went unchecked against the DNA. TRBV12-2 is recorded as a pseudogene. The CDR3 length is 17 residues. CDR3 sequence reads: CASRLAATSESTDTQYF. The CDR3 DNA is TGTGCAAGTCGCTTAGCGGCTACTAGCGAAAGCACAGATACGCAGTATTTT.